These T cell receptor beta chains were read from a single sample in a study of control samples from healthy donors and cancer patients. Produced via immunoSEQ multiplex PCR; TCRdb's table is partial and in-frame only. Seen here are about 51,000 clones, about 88% observed once, and the top ten hold approximately 40%. Sequencing was performed on PBMCs. Source of these receptors: a man aged 50 to 59 with head and neck cancer. Each CDR3 is given without its conserved first and last residue. The order of the fields is CDR3 protein, V gene.

CDR3: ASSEGFTEAF
V: TRBV10-2

CDR3: ASSPGLAGSRANEQY
V: TRBV11-2

CDR3: AWSVRGDSYMDSPLH
V: TRBV30

CDR3: AWTGTGSNQPQH
V: TRBV30

CDR3: ASSPGRNNEQF
V: TRBV7-2

CDR3: ASSEAVRYQETQY
V: TRBV2

CDR3: ASSISATLPYGYT
V: TRBV19

CDR3: ASSIVGLAVYNEQF
V: TRBV19

CDR3: ASSLEFSGRALSEQF
V: TRBV11-2

CDR3: ASSLHRSPPVLQY
V: TRBV28

CDR3: ASSVRLARTGELF
V: TRBV7-8

CDR3: ASSQSKGLLSYEQY
V: TRBV4-1

CDR3: ASGGRGQGWSDTEAF
V: TRBV28

CDR3: ASSLDSTSSGANVLT
V: TRBV4-3

CDR3: ASRAGTQETQY
V: TRBV19

CDR3: ASSPDRFYEQY
V: TRBV5-5

CDR3: ASSFGGDKRGRHGYT
V: TRBV6-2/TRBV6-3

CDR3: ASSSGGGAGGNTIY
V: TRBV28

CDR3: ASSSTSNSGNTIY
V: TRBV6-5

CDR3: ASSSLGTGGRDTQY
V: TRBV27

CDR3: ASSLVGDTEAF
V: TRBV11-2

CDR3: ASSRTGLGAGTDTQY
V: TRBV7-2

CDR3: ASSLGTGENYGYT
V: TRBV5-1

CDR3: ASSLDRGAKDTQY
V: TRBV3-1/TRBV3-2

CDR3: ASSYGQAAANVLT
V: TRBV5-1

CDR3: ATNTQY
V: TRBV7-8

CDR3: ASSLGGFGYGYT
V: TRBV7-9

CDR3: ASSATGRDTEAF
V: TRBV5-1

CDR3: ASSEDREYGELF
V: TRBV2